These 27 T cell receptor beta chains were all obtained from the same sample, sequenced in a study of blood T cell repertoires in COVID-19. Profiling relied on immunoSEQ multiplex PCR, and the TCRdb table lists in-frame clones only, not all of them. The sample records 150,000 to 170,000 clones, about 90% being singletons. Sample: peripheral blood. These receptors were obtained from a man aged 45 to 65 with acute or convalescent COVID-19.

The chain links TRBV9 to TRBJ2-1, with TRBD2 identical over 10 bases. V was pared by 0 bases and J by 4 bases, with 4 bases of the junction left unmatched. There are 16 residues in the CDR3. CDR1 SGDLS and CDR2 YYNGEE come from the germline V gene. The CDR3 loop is CASSVAGLASYNEQFF. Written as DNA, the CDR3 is TGTGCCAGCAGCGTAGCGGGACTAGCGTCTTACAATGAGCAGTTCTTC.

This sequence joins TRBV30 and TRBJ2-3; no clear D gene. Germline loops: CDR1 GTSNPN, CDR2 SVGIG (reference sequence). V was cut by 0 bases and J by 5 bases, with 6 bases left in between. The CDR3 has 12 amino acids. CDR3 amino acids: CAWSVLVDTQYF. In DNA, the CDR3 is TGTGCCTGGAGTGTACTTGTAGATACGCAGTATTTT. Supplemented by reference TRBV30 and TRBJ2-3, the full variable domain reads SQTIHQWPATLVQPVGSPLSLECTVEGTSNPNLYWYRQAAGRGLQLLFYSVGIGQISSEVPQNLSASRPQDRQFILSSKKLLLSDSGFYLCAWSVLVDTQYFGPGTRLTVL.

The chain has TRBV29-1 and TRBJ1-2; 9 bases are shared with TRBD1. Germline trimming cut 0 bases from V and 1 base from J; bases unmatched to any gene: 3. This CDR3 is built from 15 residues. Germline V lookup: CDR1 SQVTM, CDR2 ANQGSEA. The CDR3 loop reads CSVEERTGVNYGYTF. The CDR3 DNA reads TGCAGCGTTGAAGAAAGGACAGGGGTTAACTATGGCTACACCTTC.

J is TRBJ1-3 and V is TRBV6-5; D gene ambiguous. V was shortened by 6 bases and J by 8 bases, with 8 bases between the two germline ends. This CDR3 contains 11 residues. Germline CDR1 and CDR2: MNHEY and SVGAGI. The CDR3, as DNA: TGTGCCAGCAGAGGCGCGGACACCATATATTTT. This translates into CASRGADTIYF.

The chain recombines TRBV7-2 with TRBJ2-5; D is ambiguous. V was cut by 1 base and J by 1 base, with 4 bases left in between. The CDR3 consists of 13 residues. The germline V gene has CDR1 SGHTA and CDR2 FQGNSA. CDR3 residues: CASSLVVQETQYF. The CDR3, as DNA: TGTGCCAGCAGCTTAGTAGTCCAAGAGACCCAGTACTTC.

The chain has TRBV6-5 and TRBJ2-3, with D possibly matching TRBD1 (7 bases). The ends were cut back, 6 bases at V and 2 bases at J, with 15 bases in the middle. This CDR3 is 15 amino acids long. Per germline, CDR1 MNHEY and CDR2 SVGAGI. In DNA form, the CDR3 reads TGTGCCAGCAGAGGAGGGACAGCCATCACAGATACGCAGTATTTT. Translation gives CASRGGTAITDTQYF.

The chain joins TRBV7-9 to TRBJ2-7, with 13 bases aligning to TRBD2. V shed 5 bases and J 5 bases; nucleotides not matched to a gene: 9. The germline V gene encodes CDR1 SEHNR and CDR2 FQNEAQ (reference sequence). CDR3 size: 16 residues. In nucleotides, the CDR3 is TGTGCCAGCAGCCCACGAAGGACTAGCGGGAGCGACGAGCAGTACTTC. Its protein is CASSPRRTSGSDEQYF.

The CDR3 nucleotides read TGTGCCACCAGCAGAAGCGGGCCAGCGGGAGAACACAATGAGCAGTTCTTC. This encodes CATSRSGPAGEHNEQFF. The rearrangement joins TRBV15 to TRBJ2-1, with 8 bases identical to TRBD2. CDR3 length equals 17 residues. Germline assignment: CDR1 LNHNV and CDR2 YYDKDF (reference sequence). The J segment lost 5 bases and the V segment lost 2 bases, leaving 11 bases of the junction unmatched.

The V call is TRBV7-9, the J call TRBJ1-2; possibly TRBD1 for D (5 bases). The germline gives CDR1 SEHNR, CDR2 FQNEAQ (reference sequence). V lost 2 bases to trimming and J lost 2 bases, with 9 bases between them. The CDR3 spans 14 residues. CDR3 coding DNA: TGTGCCAGCAGCTTACAGGGCCAGAACTATGGCTACACCTTC. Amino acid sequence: CASSLQGQNYGYTF.

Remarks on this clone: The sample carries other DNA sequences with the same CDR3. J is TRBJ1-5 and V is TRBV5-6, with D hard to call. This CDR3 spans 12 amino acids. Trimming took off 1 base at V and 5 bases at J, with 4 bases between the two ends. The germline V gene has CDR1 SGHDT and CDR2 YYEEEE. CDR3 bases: TGTGCCAGCAGCTTGCGGGATCAGCCCCAGCATTTT. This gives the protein CASSLRDQPQHF.

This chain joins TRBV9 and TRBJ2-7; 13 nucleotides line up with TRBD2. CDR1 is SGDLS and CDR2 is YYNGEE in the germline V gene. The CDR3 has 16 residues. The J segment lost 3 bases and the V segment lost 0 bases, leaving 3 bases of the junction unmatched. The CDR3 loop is CASSVGTSGGFYEQYF. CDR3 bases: TGTGCCAGCAGCGTAGGGACTAGCGGGGGTTTCTACGAGCAGTACTTC. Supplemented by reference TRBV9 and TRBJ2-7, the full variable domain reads DSGVTQTPKHLITATGQRVTLRCSPRSGDLSVYWYQQSLDQGLQFLIQYYNGEERAKGNILERFSAQQFPDLHSELNLSSLELGDSALYFCASSVGTSGGFYEQYFGPGTRLTVT.

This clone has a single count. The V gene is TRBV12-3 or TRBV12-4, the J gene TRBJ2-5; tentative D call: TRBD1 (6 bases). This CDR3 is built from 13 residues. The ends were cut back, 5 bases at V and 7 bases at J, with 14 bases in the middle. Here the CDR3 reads CASSTDGGLTQYF. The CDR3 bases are TGTGCCAGCAGTACCGATGGGGGCTTGACCCAGTACTTC.

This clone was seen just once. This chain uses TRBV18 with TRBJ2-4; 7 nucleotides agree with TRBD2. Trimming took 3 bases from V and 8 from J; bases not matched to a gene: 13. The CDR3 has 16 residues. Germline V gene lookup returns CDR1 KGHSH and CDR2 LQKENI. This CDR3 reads CASSPSRGGGRDIQYF. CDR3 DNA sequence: TGTGCCAGCTCACCTTCACGGGGCGGGGGTCGTGACATTCAGTACTTC.

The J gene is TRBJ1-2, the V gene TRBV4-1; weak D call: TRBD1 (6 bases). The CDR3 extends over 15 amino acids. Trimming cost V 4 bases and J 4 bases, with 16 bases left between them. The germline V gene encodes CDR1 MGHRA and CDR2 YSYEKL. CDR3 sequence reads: CASSPGGQRSYGYTF. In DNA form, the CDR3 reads TGCGCCAGCAGCCCGGGGGGGCAGCGCTCCTATGGCTACACCTTC.

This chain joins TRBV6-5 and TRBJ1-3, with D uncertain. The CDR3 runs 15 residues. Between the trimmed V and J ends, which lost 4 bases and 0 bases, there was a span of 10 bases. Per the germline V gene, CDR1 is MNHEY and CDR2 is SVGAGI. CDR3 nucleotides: TGTGCCAGCAGTTCCTCTAGTTCCTCTGGAAACACCATATATTTT. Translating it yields CASSSSSSSGNTIYF.

The CDR3 here is CASSVRQGPFGNTEAFF. Here the CDR3 DNA reads TGCGCCAGCAGCGTCAGACAGGGCCCCTTTGGGAACACTGAAGCTTTCTTT. The V and J genes are TRBV5-1 and TRBJ1-1; TRBD1 matches at 7 bases. Trimming at V came to 4 bases and at J to 1 base, leaving 13 bases not matched to a gene. Looked up from germline, CDR1 is SGHRS and CDR2 is YFSETQ. This CDR3 is 17 amino acids long.

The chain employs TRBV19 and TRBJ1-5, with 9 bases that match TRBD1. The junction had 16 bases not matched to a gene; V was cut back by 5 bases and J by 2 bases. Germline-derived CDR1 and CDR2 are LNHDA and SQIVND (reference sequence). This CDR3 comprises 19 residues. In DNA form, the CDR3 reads TGTGCCAGTAGTCTGGGATTGGGACAGGGCTGGGTGGGCAATCAGCCCCAGCATTTT. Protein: CASSLGLGQGWVGNQPQHF.

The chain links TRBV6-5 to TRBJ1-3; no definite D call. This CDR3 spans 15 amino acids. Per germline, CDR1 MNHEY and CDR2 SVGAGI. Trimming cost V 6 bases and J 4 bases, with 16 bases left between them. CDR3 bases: TGTGCCAGCAGCAAGCCATTGGGAGCCGGAAACACCATATATTTT. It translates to CASSKPLGAGNTIYF.

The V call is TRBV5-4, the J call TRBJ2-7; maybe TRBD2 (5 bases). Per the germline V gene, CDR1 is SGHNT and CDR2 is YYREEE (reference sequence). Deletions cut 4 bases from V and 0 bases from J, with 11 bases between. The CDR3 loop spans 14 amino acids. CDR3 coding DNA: TGTGCCAGCAGCATGGGAGTTAGCTCCTACGAGCAGTACTTC. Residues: CASSMGVSSYEQYF.

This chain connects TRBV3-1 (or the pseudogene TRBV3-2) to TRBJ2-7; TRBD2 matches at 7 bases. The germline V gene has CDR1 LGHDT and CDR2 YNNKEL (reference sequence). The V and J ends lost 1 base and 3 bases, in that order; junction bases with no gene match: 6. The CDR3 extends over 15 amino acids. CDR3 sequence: CASSQGYTGGYEQYF. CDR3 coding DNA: TGTGCCAGCAGCCAAGGTTACACGGGAGGCTACGAGCAGTACTTC.

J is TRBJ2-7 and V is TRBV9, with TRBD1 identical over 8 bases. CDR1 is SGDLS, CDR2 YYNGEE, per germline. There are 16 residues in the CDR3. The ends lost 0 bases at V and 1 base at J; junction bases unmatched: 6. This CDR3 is CASSVADRVVSYEQYF. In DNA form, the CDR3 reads TGTGCCAGCAGCGTAGCGGACAGGGTGGTGTCCTACGAGCAGTACTTC. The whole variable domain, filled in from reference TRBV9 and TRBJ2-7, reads DSGVTQTPKHLITATGQRVTLRCSPRSGDLSVYWYQQSLDQGLQFLIQYYNGEERAKGNILERFSAQQFPDLHSELNLSSLELGDSALYFCASSVADRVVSYEQYFGPGTRLTVT.

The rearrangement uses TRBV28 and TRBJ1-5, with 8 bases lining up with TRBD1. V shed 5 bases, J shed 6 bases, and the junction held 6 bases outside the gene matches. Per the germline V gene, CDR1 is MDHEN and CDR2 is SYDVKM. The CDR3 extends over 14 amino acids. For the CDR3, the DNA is TGTGCCAGCAGTCTGACAGGGGTGGGTCAGCCCCAGCATTTT. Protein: CASSLTGVGQPQHF.

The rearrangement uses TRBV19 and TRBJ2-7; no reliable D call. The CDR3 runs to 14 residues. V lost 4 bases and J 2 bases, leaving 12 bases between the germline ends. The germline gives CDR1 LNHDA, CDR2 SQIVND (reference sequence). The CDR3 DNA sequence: TGTGCCAGTAGTAATCCAGCGCCACCCTACGAGCAGTACTTC. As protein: CASSNPAPPYEQYF.

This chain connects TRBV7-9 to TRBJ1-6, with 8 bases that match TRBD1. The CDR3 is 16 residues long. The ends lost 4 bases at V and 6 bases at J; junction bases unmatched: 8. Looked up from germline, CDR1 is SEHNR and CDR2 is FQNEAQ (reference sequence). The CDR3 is CASSSGGQGRNSPLHF. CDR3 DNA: TGTGCCAGCAGCTCGGGAGGACAGGGACGTAATTCACCCCTCCACTTT.

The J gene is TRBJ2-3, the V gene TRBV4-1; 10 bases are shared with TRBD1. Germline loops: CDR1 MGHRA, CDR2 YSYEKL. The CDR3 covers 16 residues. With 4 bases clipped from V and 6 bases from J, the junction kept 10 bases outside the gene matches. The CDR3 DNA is TGCGCCAGCAGCCCGACGAGACAGGGGGCGAAGGATACGCAGTATTTT. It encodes CASSPTRQGAKDTQYF.

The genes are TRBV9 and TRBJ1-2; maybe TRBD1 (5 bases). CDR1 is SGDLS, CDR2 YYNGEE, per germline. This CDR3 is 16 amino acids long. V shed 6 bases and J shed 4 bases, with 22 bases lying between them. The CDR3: CASTLNPVGGTYGYTF. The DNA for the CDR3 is TGTGCCAGCACCCTCAATCCTGTGGGGGGGACCTATGGCTACACCTTC.

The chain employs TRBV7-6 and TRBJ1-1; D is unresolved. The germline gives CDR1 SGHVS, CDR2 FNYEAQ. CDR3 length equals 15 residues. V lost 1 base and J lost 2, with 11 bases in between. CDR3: CASSLEARANTEAFF. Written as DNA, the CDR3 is TGTGCCAGCAGCTTAGAGGCGAGGGCCAACACTGAAGCTTTCTTT.